This TCR beta chain came from a study of shared clonotypes between healthy human individuals. Background on the study: CD4 naive and memory got three plates each, CD8 naive two, CD8 memory one. Findings of the study overall: About 4.5% of naive CD4 clonotypes were common to a few donors. Relative to clonotypes present in all four donors, those not shared had lower generation probabilities.

Assay used: immunoSEQ multiplex PCR; TCRdb lists only in-frame clones, some missing. The repertoire includes about 670,000 clones, approximately 79% of them detected once, and approximately 2% sits in the top ten. About this clone: Antigen specificity is unknown.

The V gene's germline CDR1 is MGHRA and CDR2 YSYEKL. Trimming took off 3 bases at V and 4 bases at J, with 10 bases between the two ends. The CDR3 spans 14 residues. V and J are TRBV4-1 and TRBJ2-1; no firm D call. The sample was memory CD4+ T cells sorted from blood. Subset reported: CD45RA-negative fraction. The sequence was collected from a woman between 25 and 40 years old in good health. The CDR3 nucleotides read TGCGCCAGCAGCCATCCCTGGCAGTACAATGAGCAGTTCTTC. Translation gives CASSHPWQYNEQFF.